This is a list of T cell receptor beta chains from one sample in a study of PD-1 blockade in classical Hodgkin lymphoma. Assay used: immunoSEQ multiplex PCR; TCRdb lists only in-frame clones, some missing. Counted here are around 30,000 clones, roughly 90% occurring once; the ten biggest clones make up around 0.21%. Sample: CD4+ T cells from blood. These receptors were collected from a human donor with classical Hodgkin lymphoma. The CDR3 runs from the conserved cysteine through the conserved F or W. A D gene is named only where the DNA matches it firmly. Clone size, where shown, is once, few, many, or a class for clones that have expanded.

J gene | clone size | V gene | D gene | CDR3 DNA | CDR3 protein
TRBJ1-5 | - | TRBV28 | - | TGTGCCAGCGAAAGTAGCAATCAGCCCCAGCATTTT | CASESSNQPQHF
TRBJ1-1 | - | TRBV5-8 | - | TGTGCCAGCAGCTCCCGGGACGCCAGGTGGACTGAAGCTTTCTTT | CASSSRDARWTEAFF
TRBJ2-7 | - | TRBV7-3 | - | TGTGCCAGCAGCTTAACGCCCACGCAGGGAAGATACGAGCAGTACTTC | CASSLTPTQGRYEQYF
TRBJ2-3 | - | TRBV5-3 | - | TGTGCCAGAAGCTTGTGTTGTCGACAAGGGAGCACAGATACGCAGTATTTT | CARSLCCRQGSTDTQYF
TRBJ1-1 | - | TRBV28 | - | TGTGCCAGCAGGGTACTCAACACTGAAGCTTTCTTT | CASRVLNTEAFF
TRBJ2-2 | few | TRBV7-2 | - | TGTGCCAGCAGCCCCGATAGTACCGGGGAGCTGTTTTTT | CASSPDSTGELFF
TRBJ1-5 | - | TRBV7-2 | - | TGTGCCAGCAGCTTATCGCGCAATCAGCCCCAGCATTTT | CASSLSRNQPQHF
TRBJ1-5 | - | TRBV27 | TRBD1 | TGTGCCAGCAGTTTACGACAGGGTGGGGGTCAGCCCCAGCATTTT | CASSLRQGGGQPQHF
TRBJ2-7 | - | TRBV7-9 | TRBD1 | TGTGCCAGCAGCCTGGGACAGGGTTTCTACGAGCAGTACTTC | CASSLGQGFYEQYF
TRBJ1-3 | - | TRBV27 | TRBD1 | TGTGCCAGCAGTCACAGGGGCCCTCCTGGAAACACCATATATTTT | CASSHRGPPGNTIYF
TRBJ1-5 | - | TRBV10-3 | - | TGTGCCATCAGTGAGTCGTGGGGAGGGAATCAGCCCCAGCATTTT | CAISESWGGNQPQHF
TRBJ1-1 | - | TRBV7-2 | - | TGTGCCAGCAGACTGGGGGGCCCGAACACTGAAGCTTTCTTT | CASRLGGPNTEAFF
TRBJ1-3 | - | TRBV18 | - | TGTGCCAGCTCACGAGACAACTCTGGAAACACCATATATTTT | CASSRDNSGNTIYF
TRBJ2-1 | - | TRBV27 | TRBD1 | TGTGCCAGCAGTCCTCGACAGGGGGCGGATGAGCAGTTCTTC | CASSPRQGADEQFF
TRBJ2-3 | - | TRBV28 | - | TGTGCCAGCAGTTTAGTGGCGGATACCACAGATACGCAGTATTTT | CASSLVADTTDTQYF
TRBJ1-2 | - | TRBV7-2 | TRBD1 | TGTGCCAGCAGCTTTCCCGGACAGGGCCGGGGCTACACCTTC | CASSFPGQGRGYTF
TRBJ1-1 | - | TRBV5-1 | - | TGCGCCAGCAGCTTGGGGCTAGGGAACACTGAAGCTTTCTTT | CASSLGLGNTEAFF
TRBJ1-1 | - | TRBV19 | - | TGTGCCAGTAGTATAGAAGGCAGCCTCGGGACTGAAGCTTTCTTT | CASSIEGSLGTEAFF
TRBJ1-3 | once | TRBV6-6 | - | TGTGCCAGCAGCCTGGGCTCTGGAAACACCATATATTTT | CASSLGSGNTIYF
TRBJ1-5 | - | TRBV4-2 | - | TGTGCCAGCAGCCAAGAGGAGGGGAATCAGCCCCAGCATTTT | CASSQEEGNQPQHF
TRBJ2-7 | - | TRBV5-1 | TRBD2 | TGCGCCAGCAGCGAGACTAGCAGTGGTTACGAGCAGTACTTC | CASSETSSGYEQYF
TRBJ1-5 | - | TRBV4-1 | TRBD1 | TGCGCCAGCAGCCAAGGTTTTGGACAGGCTGGGCAGCAATCACCCCAGCATTTT | CASSQGFGQAGQQSPQHF
TRBJ1-2 | once | TRBV15 | TRBD1 | TGTGCCACCAGCAGAGATTTGCTTGGGACAGTCTATGGCTACACCTTC | CATSRDLLGTVYGYTF
TRBJ1-2 | - | TRBV2 | TRBD1 | TGTGCCAGCAGTGGACAGGGCCCCTATGGCTACACCTTC | CASSGQGPYGYTF
TRBJ2-5 | once | TRBV9 | - | TGTGCCAGCAGCGCCAAAGCGGGTACGCCTGGGACCCAGTACTTC | CASSAKAGTPGTQYF
TRBJ2-2 | - | TRBV19 | - | TGTGCCAGTAGTATCTCGCCGGGGAGCCCCGGGGAGCTGTTTTTT | CASSISPGSPGELFF
TRBJ2-2 | - | TRBV25-1 | TRBD2 | TGTGCCAGCAGTGAATATAGAGCGGGAGGGACCGGGGAGCTGTTTTTT | CASSEYRAGGTGELFF
TRBJ1-2 | - | TRBV5-8 | - | TGTGCCAGCAGCCAAGGGAAGGGGTTCCGATATGGCTACACCTTC | CASSQGKGFRYGYTF
TRBJ1-5 | few | TRBV2 | - | TGTGCCAGCCAGCCGGACCAGGGACAAGTTCAGCCCCAGCATTTT | CASQPDQGQVQPQHF
TRBJ2-2 | - | TRBV6-4 | - | TGTGCCAGCAGTGATTTCAGGGCTGACGGGGAGCTGTTTTTT | CASSDFRADGELFF
TRBJ1-5 | - | TRBV29-1 | - | TGCAGCGCTGGGGAAACAGGCCAGCCCCAGCATTTT | CSAGETGQPQHF
TRBJ1-4 | few | TRBV5-1 | TRBD1 | TGCGCCAGCAGCTTGGCACAGGGGAAGGAAAAACTGTTTTTT | CASSLAQGKEKLFF
TRBJ1-2 | - | TRBV6-5 | - | TGTGCCAGCAGCCGGGACCCCAATTTGGGTGGCTACACCTTC | CASSRDPNLGGYTF
TRBJ2-2 | - | TRBV9 | - | TGTGCCAGCAGCGTAAAACTTCTTAGTCAAACCGGGGAGCTGTTTTTT | CASSVKLLSQTGELFF
TRBJ1-5 | - | TRBV7-2 | - | TGTGCCAGCAGCTTAGGTCCCAGGGTCTTTGGTCAGCCCCAGCATTTT | CASSLGPRVFGQPQHF
TRBJ2-1 | - | TRBV10-3 | - | TGTGCCATCAGTGGGACCAGGTTCAATGAGCAGTTCTTC | CAISGTRFNEQFF
TRBJ2-7 | - | TRBV5-1 | - | TGCGCCAGCAGCTTGGGGGCAGATCCCCTTAGGGACGAGCAGTACTTC | CASSLGADPLRDEQYF
TRBJ1-1 | - | TRBV19 | - | TGTGCCAGTAGACGGGACACTATGGTGCCTGAAGCTTTCTTT | CASRRDTMVPEAFF
TRBJ2-7 | once | TRBV28 | - | TGTGCCAGCGCCTTTACGGGAACCTACGAGCAGTACTTC | CASAFTGTYEQYF
TRBJ1-1 | - | TRBV6-5 | - | TGTGCCAGCAGTCAGAACAAGAACACTGAAGCTTTCTTT | CASSQNKNTEAFF
TRBJ2-7 | - | TRBV5-8 | TRBD2 | TGTGCCAGCAGCTTTTTGACTAGCGGGAGAATGGAGTACGAGCAGTACTTC | CASSFLTSGRMEYEQYF
TRBJ2-1 | - | TRBV10-3 | TRBD2 | TGTGCCTCCAGAAGCGGGAGGTCTTACAATGAGCAGTTCTTC | CASRSGRSYNEQFF
TRBJ1-5 | few | TRBV30 | - | TGTGCCTGGAGTGTGTCAGTCAATCAGCCCCAGCATTTT | CAWSVSVNQPQHF
TRBJ2-5 | few | TRBV9 | - | TGTGCCAGCAGCCCCCAGGGAGAAGAGACCCAGTACTTC | CASSPQGEETQYF
TRBJ2-7 | - | TRBV10-3 | TRBD2 | TGTGCCATTCGGGCGGGGGGGGAGGTACACGAGCAGTACTTC | CAIRAGGEVHEQYF
TRBJ2-2 | - | TRBV6-6 | TRBD1 | TGTGCCAGCACTTATAGGGGGACAGCGAACACCGGGGAGCTGTTTTTT | CASTYRGTANTGELFF
TRBJ1-1 | - | TRBV20-1 | TRBD1 | TGCAGTGCTAGACAGGGGGAGGCTTTCTTT | CSARQGEAFF
TRBJ2-7 | few | TRBV27 | TRBD1 | TGTTCAGGACAGGGGTACTACGAGCAGTACTTC | CSGQGYYEQYF
TRBJ1-2 | few | TRBV27 | TRBD1 | TGTGCCAGCAGTCCCCGACAGGGGCCCTATGGCTACACCTTC | CASSPRQGPYGYTF
TRBJ1-5 | once | TRBV2 | - | TGTGCCAGCAGTGGAGGCCCGGGAACCGTCAATCAGCCCCAGCATTTT | CASSGGPGTVNQPQHF
TRBJ1-6 | - | TRBV6-6 | - | TGTGCCAGCAGTAGAAAGGGCTCCTATAATTCACCCCTCCACTTT | CASSRKGSYNSPLHF
TRBJ2-2 | - | TRBV19 | - | TGTGCCAGTAGTATCCAGGGGAGAGGGACCGGGGAGCTGTTTTTT | CASSIQGRGTGELFF
TRBJ1-6 | - | TRBV9 | TRBD1 | TGTGCCAGCAGCTCCGGACAGGGGAGAAAGGCTTCACCCCTCCACTTT | CASSSGQGRKASPLHF
TRBJ1-6 | - | TRBV4-3 | TRBD1 | TGCGCCAGCAGCCCGGCCGAGCTGGGACAGTATTCACCCCTCCACTTT | CASSPAELGQYSPLHF
TRBJ1-4 | - | TRBV11-2 | - | TGTGCCAGCAGCCTCGGACAGAGAAATGAAAAACTGTTTTTT | CASSLGQRNEKLFF
TRBJ2-5 | - | TRBV9 | - | TGTGCCAGCAGCGTAGATAACAGACCTCAAGAGACCCAGTACTTC | CASSVDNRPQETQYF
TRBJ2-5 | - | TRBV5-1 | TRBD1 | TGCGCCAGCAGCCGCCGCTCGGACAGGCCGACAGAGACCCAGTACTTC | CASSRRSDRPTETQYF
TRBJ2-7 | - | TRBV7-2 | - | TGTGCCAGCAGCACCGGGACAAGTTACGAGCAGTACTTC | CASSTGTSYEQYF
TRBJ2-3 | - | TRBV7-8 | - | TGTGCCAGCAGCCCCACGGGCCGCCGCACAGATACGCAGTATTTT | CASSPTGRRTDTQYF
TRBJ1-2 | - | TRBV30 | - | TGTGCCTGGAGTGTGGCCTCCCTGGGGACTGGCTACACCTTC | CAWSVASLGTGYTF